A single TCR beta chain is shown here with its context. This specimen belongs to a study of blood T cell repertoires in COVID-19. About the research overall: Specimens from acute and convalescent COVID-19 originated in the United States, Italy and Spain. Sources were T cells, B-cell-depleted T cells, or PBMCs; the material itself was cDNA or gDNA.

In the original processing: Amplification from reference gene primers served as the basis for estimated nucleated cell counts. Libraries were prepared by immunoSEQ multiplex PCR; TCRdb keeps only in-frame clonotypes and omits some of them. For V, J and clone size, that table is used; D and trimming come from the DNA. The sample carries under 200,000 clones, 79% recorded once. The TCR sequence derives from a man aged 60 to 69 with active or convalescent COVID-19. The sample was peripheral blood.

CDR3 sequence (DNA): TGTGCCAGCAGTGCCACAGGGGGTGGAAACACCATATATTTT. Protein product: CASSATGGGNTIYF. The genes are TRBV2 and TRBJ1-3; 8 nucleotides agree with TRBD1. The CDR3 is 14 amino acids. Germline trimming cut 4 bases from V and 3 bases from J; bases unmatched to any gene: 2. Germline V CDR1 and CDR2: SNHLY, FYNNEI.